The next 32 T cell receptor beta chains were all read from a single sample in a study of PD-1 blockade in classical Hodgkin lymphoma. Assay used: immunoSEQ multiplex PCR; TCRdb lists only in-frame clones, some missing. The repertoire consists of about 50,000 clones, with around 89% occurring once and the leading ten covering more than 11%. Noted time point: cycle 4 day 1 (C4D1), after 6 weeks of nivolumab. Brentuximab vedotin exposure varied among the patients, all of whom had relapsed after autologous stem cell transplantation. The material was peripheral blood mononuclear cells (PBMCs), obtained before the fourth cycle of nivolumab. These receptors all stem from a human donor with classical Hodgkin lymphoma.

This clone was observed a handful of times. CDR3 in amino acids: CSGRTGDYTEAFF. The CDR3, as DNA: TGCAGCGGACGGACAGGGGATTACACTGAAGCTTTCTTT. The chain carries TRBV29-1 and TRBJ1-1; TRBD1 aligns across 9 bases. This CDR3 comprises 13 residues. J was trimmed by 3 bases and V by 7 bases; bases with no gene match: 6. CDR1 SQVTM and CDR2 ANQGSEA come from the germline V gene.

The chain recombines TRBV6-5 with TRBJ2-7; D ambiguous. V was clipped by 6 bases and J by 0 bases, with 15 bases between them. The CDR3 loop spans 15 amino acids. The germline CDR1 and CDR2 sequences are MNHEY and SVGAGI. As DNA, the CDR3 is TGTGCCAGCAGGAGCCCAGACAAGGCCTCCTACGAGCAGTACTTC. Translating gives CASRSPDKASYEQYF.

The rearrangement links TRBV5-6 to TRBJ1-5; a possible D gene is TRBD1 (5 bases). The V gene's germline CDR1 is SGHDT and CDR2 YYEEEE. V was shortened by 0 bases and J by 7 bases, with 20 bases between the two germline ends. CDR3 length: 17 amino acids. The CDR3 DNA follows: TGTGCCAGCAGCTTGGTTGGGGGGAGCGGTACTACGCAGCCCCAGCATTTT. It yields the protein CASSLVGGSGTTQPQHF.

The chain combines TRBV7-4 with TRBJ2-7; possibly TRBD1 for D (5 bases). Germline CDR1 is SGHVT and CDR2 is SQSDAQ. This CDR3 is 13 amino acids long. Trimming removed 5 bases at V and 3 bases at J, with 11 bases between. The CDR3 region has the DNA TGTGCCAGCAGCGATTACAGGTTCTACGAGCAGTACTTC. Protein: CASSDYRFYEQYF.

This CDR3 is CASSEFGLIADTQYF. The CDR3 DNA reads as TGTGCCAGCAGTGAATTCGGACTCATTGCAGATACGCAGTATTTT. The chain employs TRBV25-1 and TRBJ2-3, with TRBD2 as a possible D gene (5 bases). Between the trimmed V and J ends, which lost 1 base and 4 bases, there was a span of 12 bases. Per germline, CDR1 MGHDK and CDR2 SYGVNS. This CDR3 is 15 amino acids long.

This chain joins TRBV11-2 and TRBJ2-6; weak D call: TRBD1 (6 bases). Trimming left V 1 base short and J 0 bases short, with 10 bases between. The CDR3 consists of 17 residues. Per germline, CDR1 SGHAT and CDR2 FQNNGV. CDR3 nucleotide sequence: TGTGCCAGCAGCTTAGTGGGACAAGCCTCTGGGGCCAACGTCCTGACTTTC. The encoded protein is CASSLVGQASGANVLTF.

CDR3 loop: CASSLTSGRNYEQYF. As DNA, the CDR3 is TGTGCCAGCAGTCTTACTAGCGGGAGAAACTACGAGCAGTACTTC. The chain links TRBV7-3 to TRBJ2-7; TRBD2 aligns across 11 bases. V shed 6 bases, J shed 3 bases, and the junction held 7 bases outside the gene matches. The CDR3 extends over 15 amino acids. Germline CDR1 SGHTA, CDR2 FQGTGA. Combining the CDR3 with reference TRBV7-3 and TRBJ2-7 gives the whole variable domain GAGVSQTPSNKVTEKGKYVELRCDPISGHTALYWYRQSLGQGPEFLIYFQGTGAADDSGLPNDRFFAVRPEGSVSTLKIQRTERGDSAVYLCASSLTSGRNYEQYFGPGTRLTVT.

V gene TRBV7-6 combines with J gene TRBJ2-3; maybe TRBD1 (6 bases). V was shortened by 3 bases and J by 4 bases, with 20 bases between the two germline ends. CDR3 size: 17 residues. Germline V lookup: CDR1 SGHVS, CDR2 FNYEAQ. This CDR3 reads CASSFEPSDSQADTQYF. The DNA for the CDR3 is TGTGCCAGCAGCTTTGAACCCTCGGACAGTCAGGCAGATACGCAGTATTTT.

The chain is built from TRBV19 and TRBJ2-3; D might be TRBD1 (7 bases). Germline CDR1 and CDR2: LNHDA and SQIVND (reference sequence). This CDR3 has 15 amino acids. Trimming left V 5 bases short and J 0 bases short, with 12 bases between. The CDR3 loop reads CASSGGTASTDTQYF. The CDR3 DNA sequence: TGTGCCAGTAGTGGAGGGACAGCTAGCACAGATACGCAGTATTTT.

V and J are TRBV9 and TRBJ1-2, with D perhaps TRBD1 (6 bases). Trimming pared 7 bases from V and 3 bases from J, leaving 10 bases between. The CDR3 runs to 12 residues. Per the germline V gene, CDR1 is SGDLS and CDR2 is YYNGEE. CDR3 residues: CASGGLDYGYTF. For the CDR3, the DNA is TGTGCCAGCGGGGGCCTCGACTATGGCTACACCTTC.

DNA for the CDR3: TGTGCCAGCAGCTTAGTCGGGACAGGGAGTAATAGCAATCAGCCCCAGCATTTT. Translated: CASSLVGTGSNSNQPQHF. The chain carries TRBV7-9 and TRBJ1-5, with 9 nucleotides matching TRBD1. V gave up 1 base and J gave up 0 bases; unmatched junction bases: 7. The CDR3 runs to 18 residues. Germline CDR1 and CDR2: SEHNR and FQNEAQ (reference sequence).

The chain carries TRBV7-6 and TRBJ2-2; D gene uncertain. CDR3 size: 13 residues. In germline, CDR1 is SGHVS, CDR2 FNYEAQ. V was shortened by 1 base and J by 1 base, with 1 base between the two germline ends. This CDR3 reads CASSLENTGELFF. The CDR3 DNA sequence: TGTGCCAGCAGCTTAGAGAACACCGGGGAGCTGTTTTTT. Full variable domain (remainder filled in from reference TRBV7-6 and TRBJ2-2): GAGVSQSPRYKVTKRGQDVALRCDPISGHVSLYWYRQALGQGPEFLTYFNYEAQQDKSGLPNDRFSAERPEGSISTLTIQRTEQRDSAMYRCASSLENTGELFFGEGSRLTVL.

Only one count was recorded for this clone. V usage is TRBV6-5 and J usage is TRBJ1-1; D not resolved. The CDR3 extends over 15 amino acids. Germline lookup yields CDR1 MNHEY and CDR2 SVGAGI. The V and J ends lost 3 bases and 5 bases respectively, with 16 bases between them. DNA for the CDR3: TGTGCCAGCAGTTATTGGGGTTCGAAAGGGACTGAAGCTTTCTTT. Protein product: CASSYWGSKGTEAFF.

In this sample, this clone turned up a few times. CDR3: CASSVEGRGSPLHF. The CDR3 DNA sequence: TGTGCCAGCAGCGTGGAAGGTAGGGGTTCACCCCTCCACTTT. The rearrangement joins TRBV9 to TRBJ1-6, with D possibly matching TRBD1 (5 bases). V was cut by 2 bases and J by 9 bases, with 12 bases left in between. CDR1 is SGDLS and CDR2 is YYNGEE in the germline V gene. The CDR3 totals 14 residues.

This clone was detected once. CDR3 sequence: CASSQAGGQGISYEQYF. CDR3 nucleotide sequence: TGTGCCAGCAGCCAAGCCGGGGGACAGGGGATATCCTACGAGCAGTACTTC. The chain links TRBV4-2 to TRBJ2-7; TRBD1 matches 10 bases. Germline lookup yields CDR1 LGHNA and CDR2 YNFKEQ. Unmatched junction bases numbered 7, after V lost 1 base and J lost 1 base. The CDR3 is 17 amino acids.

In its sample, this clone was seen once. The rearrangement uses TRBV18 and TRBJ2-1, with D tentatively TRBD2 (6 bases). This CDR3 is built from 16 residues. Trimming pared 2 bases from V and 4 bases from J, leaving 15 bases between. CDR1 is KGHSH, CDR2 LQKENI, per germline. DNA for the CDR3: TGTGCCAGCTCACCAGCGGGGTGGTTCTTATACAATGAGCAGTTCTTC. Translating gives CASSPAGWFLYNEQFF.

V and J are TRBV27 and TRBJ2-7; 9 bases fit TRBD1. This CDR3 comprises 15 residues. From germline, CDR1 is MNHEY and CDR2 SMNVEV (reference sequence). Unmatched junction bases numbered 7, after V lost 4 bases and J lost 3 bases. In DNA form, the CDR3 reads TGTGCCAGCAGTTCCAACAGGGGGCAAATCTACGAGCAGTACTTC. Protein product: CASSSNRGQIYEQYF.

The V call is TRBV27, the J call TRBJ2-5; the match to TRBD1 covers 7 bases. Germline V gene data show CDR1 as MNHEY and CDR2 as SMNVEV (reference sequence). The trim removed 5 bases at V and 1 base at J, leaving 4 bases unmatched. The length of the CDR3 is 14 residues. CDR3 sequence (DNA): TGTGCCAGCAGTGGGGGACAGCTCCAAGAGACCCAGTACTTC. Protein: CASSGGQLQETQYF.

This chain joins TRBV19 and TRBJ1-5; D is ambiguous. Trimming stripped 1 base from V and 4 bases from J, with 17 bases between. CDR3 size: 17 residues. Germline V gene sequence: CDR1 LNHDA, CDR2 SQIVND (reference sequence). CDR3 loop: CASSIGYRSTSNQPQHF. CDR3 bases: TGTGCCAGTAGTATAGGGTACCGATCCACCTCAAATCAGCCCCAGCATTTT.

This chain joins TRBV5-8 and TRBJ2-1; no clear D gene. This CDR3 contains 17 residues. Germline CDR1 and CDR2: SGHTS and YDEGEE. V gave up 4 bases and J gave up 0 bases, with 17 bases separating them. CDR3 sequence: CASSPGVVHSSYNEQFF. For the CDR3, the DNA is TGTGCCAGCAGCCCTGGGGTGGTACATAGCTCCTACAATGAGCAGTTCTTC.

The V call is TRBV7-9, the J call TRBJ2-3; unclear D gene. Trimming removed 3 bases at V and 0 bases at J, with 4 bases between. Germline-derived CDR1 and CDR2 are SEHNR and FQNEAQ (reference sequence). The CDR3 length is 13 residues. The CDR3 reads CASSFDSTDTQYF. The CDR3 bases are TGTGCCAGCAGCTTCGACAGCACAGATACGCAGTATTTT.

The chain has TRBV19 and TRBJ2-2; D gene unclear. Germline V gene sequence: CDR1 LNHDA, CDR2 SQIVND (reference sequence). Trimming left V 7 bases short and J 1 base short, with 10 bases between. The length of the CDR3 is 14 residues. CDR3 loop: CASIGSRNTGELFF. CDR3 sequence (DNA): TGTGCCAGTATTGGGTCCAGGAACACCGGGGAGCTGTTTTTT.

The chain carries TRBV7-9 and TRBJ2-1; D is perhaps TRBD2 (6 bases). The V gene lost 4 bases and the J gene lost 7 bases, with 8 bases spanning the gap. Looked up from germline, CDR1 is SEHNR and CDR2 is FQNEAQ (reference sequence). CDR3 size: 12 residues. CDR3 nucleotide sequence: TGTGCCAGCAGCTCGAGCGGGAATGAGCAGTTCTTC. This codes for CASSSSGNEQFF.

The chain links TRBV6-1 to TRBJ2-5; a weak D match, TRBD1 (6 bases). The CDR3 consists of 14 residues. Trimming removed 8 bases at V and 10 bases at J, with 23 bases between. The germline gives CDR1 MNHNS, CDR2 SASEGT. The CDR3 DNA is TGTGCCAGCGGACAAACAGGGACCCGGGATGACCAGTACTTC. Its translation is CASGQTGTRDDQYF.

This chain joins TRBV7-8 and TRBJ2-7; the D call may be TRBD1 or TRBD2 (6 bases each). The germline V gene has CDR1 SGHVS and CDR2 FQNEAQ. V was shortened by 2 bases and J by 3 bases, with 14 bases between the two germline ends. The CDR3 has 15 amino acids. The CDR3 coding sequence is TGTGCCAGCAGCTTACCCCCCGGGGGCCACTACGAGCAGTACTTC. Translated, it gives CASSLPPGGHYEQYF.

This chain links TRBV14 with TRBJ2-3, with 9 bases fitting TRBD2. Germline-derived CDR1 and CDR2 are SGHDN and FVKESK. The CDR3 contains 16 residues. V lost 3 bases, J lost 4 bases, and 8 bases stayed unmatched. CDR3 sequence reads: CASSHPGLALADTQYF. Here the CDR3 DNA reads TGTGCCAGCAGCCATCCCGGACTAGCGTTGGCAGATACGCAGTATTTT.

The chain is built from TRBV6-5 and TRBJ2-1; 7 nucleotides line up with TRBD2. Germline values: CDR1 MNHEY, CDR2 SVGAGI. V lost 4 bases, J lost 1 base, and 7 bases stayed unmatched. The CDR3 spans 16 residues. CDR3: CASSSYGRISYNEQFF. DNA for the CDR3: TGTGCCAGCAGTTCATACGGGAGGATATCCTACAATGAGCAGTTCTTC.

The chain combines TRBV6-1 with TRBJ2-7; 8 bases agree with TRBD2. The junction had 4 bases not matched to a gene; V was cut back by 3 bases and J by 0 bases. Germline CDR1 reads MNHNS; CDR2 reads SASEGT. This CDR3 has 15 amino acids. CDR3 loop: CASSDYSGNSYEQYF. The DNA for the CDR3 is TGTGCCAGCAGTGATTATAGCGGGAACTCCTACGAGCAGTACTTC.

The J gene is TRBJ1-1, the V gene TRBV6-1; D possibly corresponds to TRBD1 (5 bases). Looked up from germline, CDR1 is MNHNS and CDR2 is SASEGT. The CDR3 spans 11 residues. Trimming left V 8 bases short and J 1 base short, with 5 bases between. CDR3 nucleotides: TGTGCCAGCGGACAGAACACTGAAGCTTTCTTT. Translation: CASGQNTEAFF.

In its sample, this clone was seen once. This chain connects TRBV9 to TRBJ2-1; D assignment may be TRBD1 or TRBD2 (5 bases each). The CDR3 has 16 residues. The germline CDR1 and CDR2 sequences are SGDLS and YYNGEE. Trimming took off 3 bases at V and 1 base at J, with 14 bases between the two ends. CDR3 bases: TGTGCCAGCAGCGGCGCACGGGACGCATCCTACAATGAGCAGTTCTTC. Residues: CASSGARDASYNEQFF.

The V gene is TRBV25-1, the J gene TRBJ2-2, with 7 nucleotides matching TRBD1. Germline assignment: CDR1 MGHDK and CDR2 SYGVNS. This CDR3 comprises 14 residues. V lost 6 bases, J lost 4 bases, and 5 bases stayed unmatched. The CDR3, as DNA: TGTGCCAGCAGCTACAGGGGAAGCACCGGGGAGCTGTTTTTT. Translated, it gives CASSYRGSTGELFF.

This chain joins TRBV5-1 and TRBJ1-4; a possible D gene is TRBD1 (5 bases). CDR1 is SGHRS, CDR2 YFSETQ, per germline. CDR3 length equals 14 residues. The V end lost 0 bases, the J end lost 8 bases, and 11 bases lay between the germline ends. CDR3 in amino acids: CASSLGGFDEKLFF. Here the CDR3 DNA reads TGCGCCAGCAGCTTGGGGGGGTTCGACGAAAAACTGTTTTTT.